A single sample is the source of the 14 T cell receptor beta chains below, sequenced in a study of technical replicates of blood from four donors (TCRdb year 2017). Library preparation employed the immunoSEQ multiplex PCR assay. What TCRdb holds here is the immuneACCESS table cut down to in-frame rearrangements. Part of the clones is not present; checked against another copy, under half of the missing clones reflect an unresolved V gene, and the others are unexplained. Across this sample there are around 100,000 clones, with 96% seen only once. Jointly, the top ten make up about 0.38% of the sample. Sequenced: T cells isolated from PBMCs. The receptor source for this set is a human donor in good health.

The DNA of the CDR3 is TGTGCCAGCGGCTCTACAGGGGCCCTCAATCAGCCCCAGCATTTT. The encoded protein is CASGSTGALNQPQHF. The chain recombines TRBV9 with TRBJ1-5, with 7 bases fitting TRBD1. CDR3 length: 15 amino acids. J was trimmed by 3 bases and V by 7 bases; bases with no gene match: 10. In germline, CDR1 is SGDLS, CDR2 YYNGEE.

This clone was seen a few times. V and J are TRBV2 and TRBJ1-2, with 9 bases identical to TRBD1. The length of the CDR3 is 14 residues. Germline lookup yields CDR1 SNHLY and CDR2 FYNNEI. V lost 7 bases to trimming and J lost 8 bases; unmatched junction nucleotides: 11. This CDR3 is CASIEQGAGGGYTF. DNA for the CDR3: TGTGCCAGCATAGAACAGGGGGCAGGCGGGGGCTACACCTTC.

V and J are TRBV6-5 and TRBJ2-5; TRBD2 matches at 12 bases. Germline V gene lookup returns CDR1 MNHEY and CDR2 SVGAGI. The CDR3 spans 15 residues. V was clipped by 6 bases and J by 2 bases; unmatched bases: 4. The CDR3 nucleotides are TGTGCCAGCAGGGGCCTAGCGGGAGGGCAAGAGACCCAGTACTTC. Translation: CASRGLAGGQETQYF.

The V gene is TRBV6-1, the J gene TRBJ2-2; 8 bases align to TRBD1. This CDR3 contains 14 residues. J gave up 4 bases and V 6 bases, and 4 bases lay outside the gene matches. Germline loops: CDR1 MNHNS, CDR2 SASEGT. CDR3 amino acids: CASRPGQVTGELFF. The CDR3 DNA reads TGTGCCAGCAGGCCGGGACAGGTCACCGGGGAGCTGTTTTTT.

V gene TRBV30 combines with J gene TRBJ2-1; 7 bases are shared with TRBD2. This CDR3 spans 16 amino acids. CDR1 and CDR2 (germline): GTSNPN, SVGIG (reference sequence). The V gene end was trimmed by 4 bases and the J gene end by 6 bases; junction bases not matched to a gene: 15. The CDR3 here is CAWISPLAALFNEQFF. CDR3 coding DNA: TGTGCCTGGATTTCCCCCCTAGCGGCCCTTTTCAATGAGCAGTTCTTC.

The rearrangement joins TRBV7-2 to TRBJ2-3; the match to TRBD2 covers 13 bases. The CDR3 length is 13 residues. V lost 4 bases and J lost 12; bases outside the gene matches: 4. Per germline, CDR1 SGHTA and CDR2 FQGNSA. In nucleotides, the CDR3 is TGTGCCAGCAGCTCCGTGGGACTAGCGGGACAGTATTTT. This encodes CASSSVGLAGQYF.

The rearrangement links TRBV9 to TRBJ2-1; D may be TRBD2 (5 bases). Germline loops: CDR1 SGDLS, CDR2 YYNGEE. The CDR3 has 15 residues. The V end was cut by 3 bases, the J end by 2 bases, with 12 bases between. In DNA form, the CDR3 reads TGTGCCAGCAGCGAAAGCGGCAACACCTACAATGAGCAGTTCTTC. Its translation: CASSESGNTYNEQFF.

V gene TRBV27 combines with J gene TRBJ2-7; D might be TRBD1 (6 bases). The CDR3 is 14 residues long. Germline assignment: CDR1 MNHEY and CDR2 SMNVEV (reference sequence). Trimming stripped 5 bases from V and 3 bases from J, with 14 bases between. The DNA for the CDR3 is TGTGCCAGCAGTCGCCGGACAGATGGCTACGAGCAGTACTTC. Its protein is CASSRRTDGYEQYF.

The rearrangement links TRBV7-8 to TRBJ2-1, with 8 bases lining up with TRBD1. The CDR3 contains 14 residues. The junction had 6 bases not matched to a gene; V was cut back by 3 bases and J by 8 bases. Germline values: CDR1 SGHVS, CDR2 FQNEAQ. CDR3 sequence reads: CASSFRTGLDEQFF. The CDR3 DNA is TGTGCCAGCAGCTTTAGGACAGGGTTGGATGAGCAGTTCTTC.

The chain links TRBV28 to TRBJ1-2; 9 positions match TRBD1. Germline V gene sequence: CDR1 MDHEN, CDR2 SYDVKM. CDR3 length: 16 residues. The J segment lost 6 bases and the V segment lost 6 bases, leaving 14 bases of the junction unmatched. CDR3 DNA: TGTGCCAGCAGCACCACAGGCTGGACAGGGGCCCATGGCTACACCTTC. This translates into CASSTTGWTGAHGYTF.

V and J are TRBV6-6 and TRBJ1-2, with D possibly being TRBD1 (6 bases). Trimming shortened V by 7 bases and J by 2 bases, and 11 bases separated the two germline ends. The CDR3 spans 13 residues. Looked up from germline, CDR1 is MNHNY and CDR2 is SVGAGI (reference sequence). CDR3 bases: TGTGCCAGCACCTTAACAGGGAACTATGGCTACACCTTC. The encoded protein is CASTLTGNYGYTF.

V and J are TRBV21-1 and TRBJ2-1; the table gives TRBD2 as D, unverified against the DNA. TRBV21-1 is recorded as a pseudogene. There are 16 residues in the CDR3. DNA of the CDR3: TGTGCCAGCAGCAAAGGAGCGGGAGGAGGTTACGATGAGCAGTTCTTC. Translated, it gives CASSKGAGGGYDEQFF.

This rearrangement joins TRBV23-1 to TRBJ2-7, with D uncertain. TRBV23-1 is an ORF, and what it does is uncertain. Deletions cut 4 bases from V and 6 bases from J, with 10 bases between. This CDR3 region has 12 residues. The CDR3 DNA is TGCGCCAGCAGTCTCCGCCCCGGCGAGCAGTACTTC. This sequence encodes CASSLRPGEQYF.

The chain is built from TRBV19 and TRBJ2-7; 9 bases map to TRBD1. The CDR3 has 16 residues. Germline-derived CDR1 and CDR2 are LNHDA and SQIVND (reference sequence). Unmatched junction bases numbered 9, after V lost 6 bases and J lost 0 bases. This CDR3 reads CASRGQGTAHSYEQYF. Written as DNA, the CDR3 is TGTGCCAGTAGAGGACAGGGGACTGCACACTCCTACGAGCAGTACTTC. Complete variable domain (other parts from reference TRBV19 and TRBJ2-7): DGGITQSPKYLFRKEGQNVTLSCEQNLNHDAMYWYRQDPGQGLRLIYYSQIVNDFQKGDIAEGYSVSREKKESFPLTVTSAQKNPTAFYLCASRGQGTAHSYEQYFGPGTRLTVT.